This entry lists 6 T cell receptor beta chains sequenced from one sample in a study of blood T cell repertoires in COVID-19. The assay was immunoSEQ multiplex PCR, and TCRdb's table has in-frame clones only and misses some. The table lists 46,000 or so clones, less than 85% of them singletons. The specimen was peripheral blood. The receptors here all came from a human donor in a cohort sampled during active COVID-19.

The CDR3 nucleotides are TGTGCCAGCAGCGTAGACAGCGGGAGCTCCTACAATGAGCAGTTCTTC. Encoded protein: CASSVDSGSSYNEQFF. The gene calls are TRBV9 and TRBJ2-1, with 8 bases fitting TRBD2. CDR3 size: 16 residues. The J segment lost 0 bases and the V segment lost 0 bases, leaving 2 bases of the junction unmatched. Germline values: CDR1 SGDLS, CDR2 YYNGEE.

This clone was detected a few times. The genes are TRBV2 and TRBJ1-4; 8 nucleotides align to TRBD1. From germline, CDR1 is SNHLY and CDR2 FYNNEI. The V and J ends lost 7 bases and 5 bases, in that order; junction bases with no gene match: 6. CDR3 length equals 14 residues. The CDR3 here is CASMGDRLNEKLFF. The CDR3 DNA sequence: TGTGCCAGCATGGGGGACAGGTTGAATGAAAAACTGTTTTTT.

This clone was picked up one time. The chain uses TRBV5-1 and TRBJ2-1, with 7 bases lining up with TRBD2. The trim removed 4 bases at V and 7 bases at J, leaving 8 bases unmatched. The CDR3 has 14 residues. Germline values: CDR1 SGHRS, CDR2 YFSETQ. CDR3 region: CASSVRGGSNEQFF. As DNA, the CDR3 is TGCGCCAGCAGCGTTAGGGGAGGGTCGAATGAGCAGTTCTTC.

As regards this clone: One end of the junction does not line up with germline, which may come from a read error. The chain recombines TRBV19 with TRBJ1-2; D might be TRBD1 (5 bases). The CDR3 extends over 17 amino acids. Germline V gene lookup returns CDR1 LNHDA and CDR2 SQIVND (reference sequence). The CDR3 DNA reads as TGTGCCAGTACCCCCCCAGGCCGGGACCGGGGAGGGACCCTGACGGTATTC. This sequence encodes CASTPPGRDRGGTLTVF.

V is TRBV2 and J is TRBJ2-1; 8 bases are a match to TRBD1. The germline gives CDR1 SNHLY, CDR2 FYNNEI. The CDR3 totals 16 residues. The junction had 12 bases not matched to a gene; V was cut back by 4 bases and J by 7 bases. The chain's CDR3 is CASSVTGSGGENEQFF. As DNA, the CDR3 is TGTGCCAGCAGTGTAACAGGGTCAGGGGGCGAAAATGAGCAGTTCTTC.

This clone appeared a single time. The rearrangement links TRBV19 to TRBJ2-1; 13 bases line up with TRBD2. The CDR3 has 15 residues. V lost 1 base to trimming and J lost 10 bases; unmatched junction nucleotides: 4. Germline assignment: CDR1 LNHDA and CDR2 SQIVND (reference sequence). CDR3 sequence (DNA): TGTGCCAGTAGTATAGTCGGGACTAGCGGGGTGGAGCAGTTCTTC. The encoded protein is CASSIVGTSGVEQFF.